This T cell receptor (beta chain) is from a study of T cell repertoires in cytomegalovirus infection. On the study more broadly: It was the public TCR beta signatures that indicated both CMV infection and matching HLA type.

Turning to this clonotype: What it binds is not known.

Trimming took off 8 bases at V and 1 base at J, with 23 bases between the two ends. The CDR3 spans 17 residues. Germline CDR1 MDHEN, CDR2 SYDVKM. MiXCR, run by TCRdb on the reads, gives a single entry per CDR3 protein. The sample holds 100,000 to 150,000 distinct CDR3 sequences; more than 30% are singletons and the top ten take under 70%. This specimen was CD8+ T cells from cultured PBMCs, taken from culture after CMV antigen stimulation. The sequence was collected from a human donor in good health (CMV status not recorded). Some clones in this sample may be carry-over from other donors' samples. This rearrangement joins TRBV28 to TRBJ1-1, with D tentatively TRBD1 (5 bases). CDR3 region: CASVLEGGAGENTEAFF. The CDR3 DNA is TGTGCCAGCGTTCTTGAAGGAGGGGCCGGGGAGAACACTGAAGCTTTCTTT.